Described below is a single TCR beta chain sequence and its context. As yet, its antigen is unknown. Germline assignment: CDR1 KGHSH and CDR2 LQKENI. V was shortened by 1 base and J by 6 bases, with 7 bases between the two germline ends. The CDR3 runs to 12 residues. The data were obtained in a study of cytomegalovirus exposure and HLA in healthy donors. Regarding the study as a whole: DRB1 had the most TCR associations and HLA-C the fewest, a later analysis found, with rates varying by HLA locus. Later analysis identified 16,000 or so TCR beta sequences associated with HLA alleles, using a false discovery rate threshold of 0.05. CMV serostatus stood as the only immune exposure information on hand.

The PCR made use of 60 Vbeta and 13 Jbeta primers. This table comes from immunoSEQ multiplex PCR, and its TCRdb copy is limited to in-frame clones, with some not included. Among 150,000 to 200,000 clones, around 86% were seen once, and the ten largest hold around 0.97%. J is TRBJ2-7 and V is TRBV18; perhaps TRBD1 as D (5 bases). The sequenced sample was PBMCs. The sequence came from a girl aged 2 to 9 in good health and CMV-seropositive. The CDR3 coding sequence is TGTGCCAGCTCACCACGTAGGGGCGAGCAGTACTTC. It specifies CASSPRRGEQYF.